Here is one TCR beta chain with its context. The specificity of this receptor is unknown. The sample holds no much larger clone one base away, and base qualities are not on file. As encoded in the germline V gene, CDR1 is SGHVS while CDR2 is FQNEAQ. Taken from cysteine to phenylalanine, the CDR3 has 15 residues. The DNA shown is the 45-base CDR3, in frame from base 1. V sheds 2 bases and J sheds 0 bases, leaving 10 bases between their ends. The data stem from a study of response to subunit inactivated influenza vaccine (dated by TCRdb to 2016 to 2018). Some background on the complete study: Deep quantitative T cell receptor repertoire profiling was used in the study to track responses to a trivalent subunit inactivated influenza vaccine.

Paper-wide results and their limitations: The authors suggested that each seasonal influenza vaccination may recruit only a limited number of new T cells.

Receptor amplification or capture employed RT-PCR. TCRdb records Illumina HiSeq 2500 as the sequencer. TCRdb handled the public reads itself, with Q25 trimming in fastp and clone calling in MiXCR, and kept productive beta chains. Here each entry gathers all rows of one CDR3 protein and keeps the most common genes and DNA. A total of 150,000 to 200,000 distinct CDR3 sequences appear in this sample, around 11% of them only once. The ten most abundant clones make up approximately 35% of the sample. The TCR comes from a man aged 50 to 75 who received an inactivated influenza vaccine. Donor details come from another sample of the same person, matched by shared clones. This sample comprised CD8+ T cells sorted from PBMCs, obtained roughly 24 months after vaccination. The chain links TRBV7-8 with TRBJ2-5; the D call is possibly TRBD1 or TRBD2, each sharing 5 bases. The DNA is TGTGCCAGCAGCTTACGGGACGCCTACCAAGAGACCCAGTACTTC. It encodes CASSLRDAYQETQYF.